This T cell receptor (beta chain) was identified during a study of control samples from healthy donors and cancer patients. V gave up 7 bases and J gave up 3 bases, with 11 bases separating them. CDR1 and CDR2 from the germline V gene are SGHDT and YYEEEE. The CDR3 is 13 residues long. This clone has more than one count but fewer than ten. TCRdb's copy holds only in-frame clones and misses some; the assay was immunoSEQ multiplex PCR. The sample carries roughly 98,000 clones, 82% recorded once. The receptor was derived from a woman aged 60 to 75 in good health. This rearrangement joins TRBV5-6 to TRBJ1-3, with TRBD1 as a possible D gene (5 bases). The sequenced sample consisted of blood. CDR3 amino acids: CASLGPNGNTIYF. The CDR3 DNA sequence: TGTGCCAGCCTGGGACCCAATGGAAACACCATATATTTT.